This T cell receptor beta chain was retrieved from a study of T cell responses to AZD1222 COVID-19 vaccine. Sequencing was performed with immunoSEQ multiplex PCR; in TCRdb, only in-frame clones are kept and a portion is missing. The sample lists 80,000 to 130,000 clones, roughly 89% occurring once. Whole-study findings and limits: Researchers took repertoire samples only after the peak T cell response had come. Unmutated variant regions are reportedly the target of nearly half of TCRs that are spike-specific.

Concerning this clone: Its antigen is unknown.

After removal of 7 bases from V and 1 base from J, the junction contained 2 bases not matched to a gene. The CDR3 is 12 residues long. Germline V gives CDR1 SQVTM, CDR2 ANQGSEA. This TCR derives from an adult in good health. V usage is TRBV29-1 and J usage is TRBJ1-1, with 8 bases lining up with TRBD1. Specimen: peripheral blood, collected on day 0 of AZD1222 vaccination. The CDR3 here is CSGGTGNTEAFF. Here the CDR3 DNA reads TGCAGCGGCGGGACAGGGAACACTGAAGCTTTCTTT.